This TCR beta chain originates from a study of blood T cells in healthy people across ages. Study-wide results and caveats: One million T cells yielded diversity estimates that were considered underestimates.

As for this clonotype: Its specificity is not known.

The second PCR ran about 6 to 11 cycles with a sample-barcoded 5' primer and J-beta primers. TCRdb redid the calling of the 5' RACE reads with MiXCR, one entry per CDR3 protein. The sample carries about 680,000 distinct CDR3 sequences, 49% recorded once. V was cut by 6 bases and J by 2 bases, with 11 bases left in between. Per germline, CDR1 ENHRY and CDR2 SYGVKD. The length of the CDR3 is 14 residues. The sample comprised blood. The chain joins TRBV10-3 to TRBJ2-1; weak D call: TRBD2 (6 bases). This receptor was taken from a woman aged 55-69 years in good health. The CDR3 coding sequence is TGTGCCATCAGGCGGGACGCCACCTACAATGAGCAGTTCTTC. It translates to CAIRRDATYNEQFF.